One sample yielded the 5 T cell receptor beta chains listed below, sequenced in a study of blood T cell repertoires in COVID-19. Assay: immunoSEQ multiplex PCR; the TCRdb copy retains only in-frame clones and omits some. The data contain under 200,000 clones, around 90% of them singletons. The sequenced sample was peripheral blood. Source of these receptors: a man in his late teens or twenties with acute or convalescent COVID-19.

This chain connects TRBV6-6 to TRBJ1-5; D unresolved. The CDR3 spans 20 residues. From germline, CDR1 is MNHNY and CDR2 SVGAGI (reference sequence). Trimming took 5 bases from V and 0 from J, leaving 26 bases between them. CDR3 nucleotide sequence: TGTGCCAGCAGTCCCACCCCAGGCCGGCCACCTATTAATAGCAATCAGCCCCAGCATTTT. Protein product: CASSPTPGRPPINSNQPQHF.

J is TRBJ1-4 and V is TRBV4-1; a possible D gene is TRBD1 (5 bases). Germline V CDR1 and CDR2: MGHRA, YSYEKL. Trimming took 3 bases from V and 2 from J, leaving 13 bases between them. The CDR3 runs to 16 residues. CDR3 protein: CASSQMPRQTNEKLFF. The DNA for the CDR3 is TGCGCCAGCAGCCAGATGCCCCGACAGACTAATGAAAAACTGTTTTTT.

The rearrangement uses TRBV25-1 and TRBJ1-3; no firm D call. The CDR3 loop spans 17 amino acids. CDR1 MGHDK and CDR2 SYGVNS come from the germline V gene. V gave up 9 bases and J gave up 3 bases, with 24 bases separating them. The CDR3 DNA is TGTGCCAGTTTAGGACGGACCCCACACGGGAGTGGAAACACCATATATTTT. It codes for CASLGRTPHGSGNTIYF.

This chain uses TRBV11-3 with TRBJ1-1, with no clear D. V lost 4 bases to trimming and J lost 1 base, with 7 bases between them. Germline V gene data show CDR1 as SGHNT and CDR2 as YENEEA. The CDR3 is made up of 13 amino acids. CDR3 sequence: CASSSSRNTEAFF. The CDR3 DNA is TGTGCCAGCAGCTCCTCCAGGAACACTGAAGCTTTCTTT. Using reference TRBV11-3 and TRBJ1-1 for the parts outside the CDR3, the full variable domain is EAGVVQSPRYKIIEKKQPVAFWCNPISGHNTLYWYLQNLGQGPELLIRYENEEAVDDSQLPKDRFSAERLKGVDSTLKIQPAELGDSAVYLCASSSSRNTEAFFGQGTRLTVV.

This chain's CDR3 is CASIVGGFYNEQFF. The CDR3 DNA sequence: TGTGCCAGCATCGTGGGCGGGTTCTACAATGAGCAGTTCTTC. The V gene is TRBV5-6, the J gene TRBJ2-1, with D perhaps TRBD2 (5 bases). CDR1 and CDR2 (germline): SGHDT, YYEEEE. The CDR3 totals 14 residues. V was trimmed by 6 bases and J by 3 bases, leaving 13 bases between them.